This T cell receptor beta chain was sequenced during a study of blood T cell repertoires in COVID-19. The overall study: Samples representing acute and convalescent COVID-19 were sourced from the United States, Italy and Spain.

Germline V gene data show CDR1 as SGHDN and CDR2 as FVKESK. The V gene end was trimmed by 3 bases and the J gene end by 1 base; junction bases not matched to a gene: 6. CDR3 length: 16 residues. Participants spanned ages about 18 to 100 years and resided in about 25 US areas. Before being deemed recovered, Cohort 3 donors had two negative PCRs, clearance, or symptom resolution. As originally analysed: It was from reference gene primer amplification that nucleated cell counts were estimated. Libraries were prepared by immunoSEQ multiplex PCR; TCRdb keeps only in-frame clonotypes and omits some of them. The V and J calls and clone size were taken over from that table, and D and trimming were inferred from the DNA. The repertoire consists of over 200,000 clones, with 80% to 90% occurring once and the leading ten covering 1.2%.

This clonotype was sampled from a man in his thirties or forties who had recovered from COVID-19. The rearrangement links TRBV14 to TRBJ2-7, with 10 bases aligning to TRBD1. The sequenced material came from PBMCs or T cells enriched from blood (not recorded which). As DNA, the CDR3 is TGTGCCAGCAGCCATTTAGACAGGGGGCGATCCTACGAGCAGTACTTC. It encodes CASSHLDRGRSYEQYF.